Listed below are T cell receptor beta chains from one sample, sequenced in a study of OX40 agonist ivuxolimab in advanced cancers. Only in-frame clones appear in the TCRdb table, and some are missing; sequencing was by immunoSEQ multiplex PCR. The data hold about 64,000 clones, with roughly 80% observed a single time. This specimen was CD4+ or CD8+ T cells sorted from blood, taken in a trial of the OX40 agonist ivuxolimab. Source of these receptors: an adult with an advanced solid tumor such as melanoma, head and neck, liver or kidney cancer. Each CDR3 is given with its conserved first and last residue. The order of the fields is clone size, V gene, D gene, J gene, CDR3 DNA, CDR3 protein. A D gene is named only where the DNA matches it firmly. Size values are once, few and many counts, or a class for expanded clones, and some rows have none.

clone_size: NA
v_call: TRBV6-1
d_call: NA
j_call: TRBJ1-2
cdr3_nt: TGTGCCAGCAGTGAGAATACCTACCCAGACTATGGCTACACCTTC
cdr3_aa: CASSENTYPDYGYTF

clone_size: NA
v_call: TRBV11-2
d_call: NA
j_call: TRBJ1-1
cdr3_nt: TGTGCCAGCAGCTCCCGGGCAGGGCCGAACACTGAAGCTTTCTTT
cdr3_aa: CASSSRAGPNTEAFF

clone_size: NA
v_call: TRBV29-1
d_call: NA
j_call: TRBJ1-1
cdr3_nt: TGCAGCGTTGAAGACCGCGACTGGTTGGACACTGAAGCTTTCTTT
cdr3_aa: CSVEDRDWLDTEAFF

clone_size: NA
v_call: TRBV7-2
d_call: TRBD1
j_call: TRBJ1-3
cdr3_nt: TGTGCCAGCAGCTTAGTTGTCGGACAGGGAATAACTGGAAACACCATATATTTT
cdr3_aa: CASSLVVGQGITGNTIYF

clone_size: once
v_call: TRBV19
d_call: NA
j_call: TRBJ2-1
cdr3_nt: TGTGCCAGTAGTATAAGCAATGAGCAGTTCTTC
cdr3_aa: CASSISNEQFF

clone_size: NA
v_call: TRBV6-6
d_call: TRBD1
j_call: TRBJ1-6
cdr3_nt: TGTGCCAGCAGTTACTTAGGACAGGGCAATTCACCCCTCCACTTT
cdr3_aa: CASSYLGQGNSPLHF

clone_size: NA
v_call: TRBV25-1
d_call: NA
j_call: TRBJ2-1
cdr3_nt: TGTGCCAGCAGTGGGATAGGGACGGCGGATCAGTTCTTC
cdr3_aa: CASSGIGTADQFF

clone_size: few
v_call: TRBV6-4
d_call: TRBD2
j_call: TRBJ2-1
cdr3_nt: TGTGCCAGCAGTCGACTAGCGGGAGAGGGCAATGAGCAGTTCTTC
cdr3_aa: CASSRLAGEGNEQFF

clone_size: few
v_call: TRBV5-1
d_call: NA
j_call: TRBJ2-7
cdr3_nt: TGCGCCAGCAGCTCCGGGACCCAATGGACCGAGCAGTACTTC
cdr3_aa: CASSSGTQWTEQYF

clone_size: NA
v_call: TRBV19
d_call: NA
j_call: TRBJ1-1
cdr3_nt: TGTGCCAGTAGTATTGGGGGCTTAGCTGAAGCTTTCTTT
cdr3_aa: CASSIGGLAEAFF

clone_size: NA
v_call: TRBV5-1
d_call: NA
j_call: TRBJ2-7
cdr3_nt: TGCGCCAGCAGCTTCAGAGCGGGCTCGGCCTACGAGCAGTACTTC
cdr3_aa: CASSFRAGSAYEQYF

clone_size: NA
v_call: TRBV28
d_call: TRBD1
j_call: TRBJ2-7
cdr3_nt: TGTGCCAGCAGGGGAACCGGACAGGCAAAAAAGTCCTACGAGCAGTACTTC
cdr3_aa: CASRGTGQAKKSYEQYF

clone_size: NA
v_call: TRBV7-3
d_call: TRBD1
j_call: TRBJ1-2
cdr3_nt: TGTGCCAGCAGCTTTGGGACAGGGAGTGGCTACACCTTC
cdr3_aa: CASSFGTGSGYTF

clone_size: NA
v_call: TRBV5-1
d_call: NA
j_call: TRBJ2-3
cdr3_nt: TGCGCCAGCAGCTGGGGGGACTCGTCGGATACGCAGTATTTT
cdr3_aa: CASSWGDSSDTQYF

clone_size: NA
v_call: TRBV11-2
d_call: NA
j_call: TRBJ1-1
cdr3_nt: TGTGCCAGCAACCAATTTGGGGGTTACACTGAAGCTTTCTTT
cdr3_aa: CASNQFGGYTEAFF

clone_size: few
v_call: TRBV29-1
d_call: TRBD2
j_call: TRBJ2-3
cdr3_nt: TGCAGCGTTGGTACTAGCGGAGCAGATACGCAGTATTTT
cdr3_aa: CSVGTSGADTQYF

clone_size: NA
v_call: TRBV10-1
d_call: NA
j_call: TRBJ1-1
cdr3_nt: TGCGCCAGCAGTGGCCTGACACGGCCCTCCAGGGCTTTCTTT
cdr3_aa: CASSGLTRPSRAFF

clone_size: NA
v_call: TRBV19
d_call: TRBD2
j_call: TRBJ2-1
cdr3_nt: TGTGCCAGTAGTATACAGGCGGGGGCCTACAATGAGCAGTTCTTC
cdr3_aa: CASSIQAGAYNEQFF

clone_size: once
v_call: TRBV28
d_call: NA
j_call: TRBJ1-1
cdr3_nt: TGTGCCAGCAGTCCGAGACGGATTGAAGCTTTCTTT
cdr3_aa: CASSPRRIEAFF

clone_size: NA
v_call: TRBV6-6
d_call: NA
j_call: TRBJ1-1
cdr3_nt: TGTGCCAGCAGTTCCTCATGGGAGGGCCGGACTGAAGCTTTCTTT
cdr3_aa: CASSSSWEGRTEAFF

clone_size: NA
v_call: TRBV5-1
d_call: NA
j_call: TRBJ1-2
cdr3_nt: TGCGCCAGCAGTTACGGGACCCAATATGGCTACACCTTC
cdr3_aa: CASSYGTQYGYTF

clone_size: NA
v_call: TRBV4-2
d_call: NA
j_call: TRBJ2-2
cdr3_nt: TGTGCCAGCAGCTTGGCCGGGATTCAGAACACCGGGGAGCTGTTTTTT
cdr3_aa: CASSLAGIQNTGELFF

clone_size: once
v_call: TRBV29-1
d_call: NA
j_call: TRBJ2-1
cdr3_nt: TGCAGCGTCGGGGGACTAGAGGGGGCTGAGCAGTTCTTC
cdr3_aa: CSVGGLEGAEQFF

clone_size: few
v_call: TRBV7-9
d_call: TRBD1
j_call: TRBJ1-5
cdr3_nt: TGTGCCAGCAGCGCGTGGGACAGCTCAAATCAGCCCCAGCATTTT
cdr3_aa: CASSAWDSSNQPQHF

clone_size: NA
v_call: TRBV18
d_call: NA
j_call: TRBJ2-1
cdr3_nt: TGTGCCAGCTCACCCCAGGGACACTACAATGAGCAGTTCTTC
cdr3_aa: CASSPQGHYNEQFF

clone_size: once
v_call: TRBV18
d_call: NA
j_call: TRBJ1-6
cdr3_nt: TGTGCCAGCTCACCACTGGGGGCGCGGGATTCACCCCTCCACTTT
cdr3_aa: CASSPLGARDSPLHF

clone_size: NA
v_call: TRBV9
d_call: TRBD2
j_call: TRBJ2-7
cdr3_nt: TGTGCCAGCAGCGCCAACCCCAGACTAGCGGGAGTATACGAGCAGTACTTC
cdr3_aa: CASSANPRLAGVYEQYF

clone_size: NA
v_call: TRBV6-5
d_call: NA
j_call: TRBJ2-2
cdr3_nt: TGTGCCAGCCGGGACTCCTCATTCGCCGGGGAGCTGTTTTTT
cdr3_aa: CASRDSSFAGELFF

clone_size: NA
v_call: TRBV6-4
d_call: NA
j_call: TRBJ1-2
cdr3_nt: TGTGCCAGCAGTGCGAATCCATCGACAGAGGGCTACACCTTC
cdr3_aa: CASSANPSTEGYTF

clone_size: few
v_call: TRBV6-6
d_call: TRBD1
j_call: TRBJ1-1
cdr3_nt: TGTGCCAGCAGTACATCCGGGACAGTGAACACTGAAGCTTTCTTT
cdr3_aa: CASSTSGTVNTEAFF

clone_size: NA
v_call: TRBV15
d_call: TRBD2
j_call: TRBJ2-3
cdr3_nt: TGTGCCACCAGCAGAGCCGGGACTAGCGGGAGGGATACGCAGTATTTT
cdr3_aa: CATSRAGTSGRDTQYF

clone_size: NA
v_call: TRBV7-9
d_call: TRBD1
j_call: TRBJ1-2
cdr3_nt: TGTGCCAGCAGCCCAGGGGGTGTAGAGTATGGCTACACCTTC
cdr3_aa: CASSPGGVEYGYTF

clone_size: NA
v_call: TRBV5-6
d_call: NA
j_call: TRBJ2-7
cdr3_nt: TGTGCCAGCACTAAATCCGAGGCCGAGCAGTACTTC
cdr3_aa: CASTKSEAEQYF

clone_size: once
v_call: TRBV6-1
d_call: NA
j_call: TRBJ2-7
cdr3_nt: TGTGCCAGCAGTGAAGGGCGGGCCTCCTACGAGCAGTACTTC
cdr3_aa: CASSEGRASYEQYF

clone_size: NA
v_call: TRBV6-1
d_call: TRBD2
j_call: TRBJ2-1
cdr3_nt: TGTGCCAGCAGTGAAGCGGTTAAAGGACTAGCGGGGGGCAATGAGCAGTTCTTC
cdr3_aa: CASSEAVKGLAGGNEQFF

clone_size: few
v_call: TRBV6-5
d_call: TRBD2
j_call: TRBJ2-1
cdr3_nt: TGTGCCAGCAGTTACTCGGGGTCCGGGGGGGACAATGAGCAGTTCTTC
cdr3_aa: CASSYSGSGGDNEQFF

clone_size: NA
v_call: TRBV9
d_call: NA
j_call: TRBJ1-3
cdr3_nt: TGTGCCAGCAGCGTCATCCAGGTGGGAAACACCATATATTTT
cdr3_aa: CASSVIQVGNTIYF

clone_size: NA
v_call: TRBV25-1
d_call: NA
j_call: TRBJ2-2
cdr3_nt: TGTGCCAGCACGAGGGGGGCCGCGGTTGCCGGGGAGCTGTTTTTT
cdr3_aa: CASTRGAAVAGELFF

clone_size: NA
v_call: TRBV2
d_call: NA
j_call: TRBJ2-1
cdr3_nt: TGTGCCAGCAGAGAACATGACACGAGTAATGAGCAGTTCTTC
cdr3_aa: CASREHDTSNEQFF

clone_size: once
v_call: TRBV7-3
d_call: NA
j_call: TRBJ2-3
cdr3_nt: TGTGCCAGCAGCCCCCCCCGGGCGGCAGCGGTTACTAGCACAGATACGCAGTATTTT
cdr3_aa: CASSPPRAAAVTSTDTQYF

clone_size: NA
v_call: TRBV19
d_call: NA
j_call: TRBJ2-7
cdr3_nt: TGTGCCAGTAGTATGCGAGCAGGGTCTACCTACGAGCAGTACTTC
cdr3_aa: CASSMRAGSTYEQYF

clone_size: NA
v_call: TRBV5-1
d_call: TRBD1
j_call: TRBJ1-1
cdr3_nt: TGCGCCAGCAACGGACAGGGAATGAACACTGAAGCTTTCTTT
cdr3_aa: CASNGQGMNTEAFF

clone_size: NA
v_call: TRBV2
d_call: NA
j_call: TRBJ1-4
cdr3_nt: TGTGCCAGCAGTCAAGGGGAAGCTACGGAAAAACTGTTTTTT
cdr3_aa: CASSQGEATEKLFF

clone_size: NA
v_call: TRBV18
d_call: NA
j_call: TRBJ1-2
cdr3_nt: TGTGCCAGCTCACCACCGGCCGGAAACGGCTACACCTTC
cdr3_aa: CASSPPAGNGYTF

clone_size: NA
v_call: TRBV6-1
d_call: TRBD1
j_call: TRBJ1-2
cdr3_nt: TGTGCCAGCACTCCGGGACAGGCCACCTATGGCTACACCTTC
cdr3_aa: CASTPGQATYGYTF

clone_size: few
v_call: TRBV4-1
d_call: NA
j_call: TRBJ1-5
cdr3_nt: TGCGCCAGCAGCCAAGAGATCAAGCAGCCCCAGCATTTT
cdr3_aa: CASSQEIKQPQHF

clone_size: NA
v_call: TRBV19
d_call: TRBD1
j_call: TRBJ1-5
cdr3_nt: TGTGCCAGTAGGACAGGGTTGAATAGCAATCAGCCCCAGCATTTT
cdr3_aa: CASRTGLNSNQPQHF

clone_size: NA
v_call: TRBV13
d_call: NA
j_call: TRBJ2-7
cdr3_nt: TGTGCCAGCAGCTTTGGGCTAGTTGCTACCGAGCAGTACTTC
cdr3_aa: CASSFGLVATEQYF

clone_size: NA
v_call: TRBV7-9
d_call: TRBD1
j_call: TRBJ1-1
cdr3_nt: TGTGCCAGCAGCCCCCCCGGGACAGGGTGGGGTGCTTTCTTT
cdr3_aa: CASSPPGTGWGAFF

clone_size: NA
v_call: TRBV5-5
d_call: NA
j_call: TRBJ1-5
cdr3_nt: TGTGCCAGCAGCTTGGCACCCCCGGTGTATAGCAATCAGCCCCAGCATTTT
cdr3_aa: CASSLAPPVYSNQPQHF

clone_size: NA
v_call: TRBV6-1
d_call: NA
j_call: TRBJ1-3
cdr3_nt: TGTGCCAGCAGTGAACAGGGTTCCCGTGGAAACACCATATATTTT
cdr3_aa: CASSEQGSRGNTIYF